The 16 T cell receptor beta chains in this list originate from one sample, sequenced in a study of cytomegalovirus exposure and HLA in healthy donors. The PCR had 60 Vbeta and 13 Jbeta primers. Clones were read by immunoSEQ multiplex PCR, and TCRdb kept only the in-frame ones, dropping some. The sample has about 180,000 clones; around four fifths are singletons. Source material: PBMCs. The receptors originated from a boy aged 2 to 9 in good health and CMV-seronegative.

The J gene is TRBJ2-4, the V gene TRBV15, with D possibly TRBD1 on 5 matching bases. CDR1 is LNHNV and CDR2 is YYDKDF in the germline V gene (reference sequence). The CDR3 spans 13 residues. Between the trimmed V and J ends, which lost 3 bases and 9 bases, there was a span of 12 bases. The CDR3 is CATSSRRDGIQYF. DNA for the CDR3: TGTGCCACCAGCAGTCGCAGGGATGGCATTCAGTACTTC.

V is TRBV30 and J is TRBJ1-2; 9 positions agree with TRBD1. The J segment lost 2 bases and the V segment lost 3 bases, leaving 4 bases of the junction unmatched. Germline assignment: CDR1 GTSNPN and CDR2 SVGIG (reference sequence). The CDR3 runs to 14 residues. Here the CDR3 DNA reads TGTGCCTGGAGGGCCGGGACAGGGAACTATGGCTACACCTTC. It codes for CAWRAGTGNYGYTF.

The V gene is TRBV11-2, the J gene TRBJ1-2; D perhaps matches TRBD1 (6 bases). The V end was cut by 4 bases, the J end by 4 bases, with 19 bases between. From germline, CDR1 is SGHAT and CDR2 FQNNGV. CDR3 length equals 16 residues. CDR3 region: CASSSLRDTTSYGYTF. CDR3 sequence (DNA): TGTGCCAGCAGCTCACTCCGGGACACAACTAGCTATGGCTACACCTTC.

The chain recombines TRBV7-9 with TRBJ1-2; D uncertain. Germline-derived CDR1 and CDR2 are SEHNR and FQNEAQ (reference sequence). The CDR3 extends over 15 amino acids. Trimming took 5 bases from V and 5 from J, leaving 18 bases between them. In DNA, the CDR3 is TGTGCCAGCAGCCCCGGTCCGGCAGGCTCTTATGGCTACACCTTC. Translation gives CASSPGPAGSYGYTF.

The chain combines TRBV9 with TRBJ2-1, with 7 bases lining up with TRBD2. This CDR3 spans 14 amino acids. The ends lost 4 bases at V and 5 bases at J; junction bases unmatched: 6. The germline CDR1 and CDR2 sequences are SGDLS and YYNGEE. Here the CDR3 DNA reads TGTGCCAGCAGCTTGCGGGGGTCAGACAATGAGCAGTTCTTC. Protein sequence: CASSLRGSDNEQFF.

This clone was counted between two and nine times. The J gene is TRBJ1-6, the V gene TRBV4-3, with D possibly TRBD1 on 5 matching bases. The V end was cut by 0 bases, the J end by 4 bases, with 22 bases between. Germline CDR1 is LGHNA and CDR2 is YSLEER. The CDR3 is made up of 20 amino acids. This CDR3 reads CASSQEVPTRDSVYNSPLHF. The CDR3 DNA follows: TGCGCCAGCAGCCAAGAGGTACCGACCCGGGACTCGGTGTATAATTCACCCCTCCACTTT.

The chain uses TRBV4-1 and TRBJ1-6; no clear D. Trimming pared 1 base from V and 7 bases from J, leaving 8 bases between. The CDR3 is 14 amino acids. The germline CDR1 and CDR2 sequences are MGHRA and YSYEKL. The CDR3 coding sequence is TGCGCCAGCAGCCAAGTCCAGAGGAATTCACCCCTCCACTTT. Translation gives CASSQVQRNSPLHF.

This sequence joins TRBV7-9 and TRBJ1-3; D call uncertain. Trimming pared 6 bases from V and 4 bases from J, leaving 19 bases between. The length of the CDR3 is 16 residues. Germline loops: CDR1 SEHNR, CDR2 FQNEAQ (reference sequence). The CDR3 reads CASSTNTRVGGNTIYF. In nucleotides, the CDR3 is TGTGCCAGCAGTACAAATACCCGGGTTGGAGGAAACACCATATATTTT. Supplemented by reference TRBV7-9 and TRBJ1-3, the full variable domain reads DTGVSQNPRHKITKRGQNVTFRCDPISEHNRLYWYRQTLGQGPEFLTYFQNEAQLEKSRLLSDRFSAERPKGSFSTLEIQRTEQGDSAMYLCASSTNTRVGGNTIYFGEGSWLTVV.

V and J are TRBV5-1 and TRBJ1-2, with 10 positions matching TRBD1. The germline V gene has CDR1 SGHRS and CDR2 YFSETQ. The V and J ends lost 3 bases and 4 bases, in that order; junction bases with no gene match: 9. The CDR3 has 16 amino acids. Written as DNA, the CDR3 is TGCGCCAGCAGCTCCGGGACAGGGGTTTTCGCCTATGGCTACACCTTC. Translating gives CASSSGTGVFAYGYTF.

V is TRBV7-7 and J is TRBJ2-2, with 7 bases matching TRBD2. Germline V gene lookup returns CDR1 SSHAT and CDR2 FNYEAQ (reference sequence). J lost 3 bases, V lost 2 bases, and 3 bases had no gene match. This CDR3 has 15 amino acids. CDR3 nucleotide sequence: TGTGCCAGCAGCTTAACGGGGGGAGACACCGGGGAGCTGTTTTTT. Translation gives CASSLTGGDTGELFF.

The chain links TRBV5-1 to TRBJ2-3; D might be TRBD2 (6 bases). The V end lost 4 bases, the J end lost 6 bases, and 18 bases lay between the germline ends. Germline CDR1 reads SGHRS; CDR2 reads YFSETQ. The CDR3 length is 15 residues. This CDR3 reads CASSIGGGQEDTQYF. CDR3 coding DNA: TGCGCCAGCAGCATCGGGGGAGGCCAAGAGGATACGCAGTATTTT.

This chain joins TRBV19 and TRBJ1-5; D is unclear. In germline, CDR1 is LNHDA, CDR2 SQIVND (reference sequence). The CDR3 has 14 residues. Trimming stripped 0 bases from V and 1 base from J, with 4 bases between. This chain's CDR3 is CASSIDQSNQPQHF. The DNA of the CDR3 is TGTGCCAGTAGTATAGATCAAAGCAATCAGCCCCAGCATTTT.

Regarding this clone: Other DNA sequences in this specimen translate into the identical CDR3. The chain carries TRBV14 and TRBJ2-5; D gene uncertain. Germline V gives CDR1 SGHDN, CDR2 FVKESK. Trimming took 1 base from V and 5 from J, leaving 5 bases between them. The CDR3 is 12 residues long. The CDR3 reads CASSQVRETQYF. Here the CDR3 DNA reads TGTGCCAGCAGCCAAGTGAGGGAGACCCAGTACTTC.

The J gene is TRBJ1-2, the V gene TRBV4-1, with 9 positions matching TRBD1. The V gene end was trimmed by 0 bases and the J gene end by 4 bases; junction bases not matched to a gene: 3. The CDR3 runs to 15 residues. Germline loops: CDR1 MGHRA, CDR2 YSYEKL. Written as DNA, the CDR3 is TGCGCCAGCAGCCAAGATCAGGACAGGGGCTATGGCTACACCTTC. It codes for CASSQDQDRGYGYTF.

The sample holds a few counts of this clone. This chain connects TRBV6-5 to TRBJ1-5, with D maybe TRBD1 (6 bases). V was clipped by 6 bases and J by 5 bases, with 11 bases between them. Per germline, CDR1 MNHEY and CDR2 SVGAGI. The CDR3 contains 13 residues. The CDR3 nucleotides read TGTGCCAGCAGCAGGGGTCGGTATCAGCCCCAGCATTTT. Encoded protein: CASSRGRYQPQHF.

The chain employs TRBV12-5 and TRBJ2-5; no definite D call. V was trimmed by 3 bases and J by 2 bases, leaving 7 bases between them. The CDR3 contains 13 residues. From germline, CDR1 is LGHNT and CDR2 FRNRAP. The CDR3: CASGLAPQETQYF. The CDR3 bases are TGTGCTAGTGGTTTAGCTCCTCAAGAGACCCAGTACTTC.